What follows are 8 T cell receptor beta chains derived from one specimen sequenced in a study of T-cell memory formation after mild COVID-19. TCRdb itself ran the 5' RACE reads through MiXCR, one entry per CDR3 protein. The sample yields about 350,000 distinct CDR3 sequences, approximately 14% seen once. What was sequenced was PBMCs or a T cell subset sorted from them (not recorded which). These receptors all come from a man aged 18 to 29 who had mild COVID-19 (a few samples of this study predate the infection). Cell type and time point are not known.

J is TRBJ2-5 and V is TRBV6-2 or TRBV6-3, with 9 nucleotides matching TRBD1. Per germline, CDR1 MNHEY and CDR2 SVGEGT. J lost 4 bases, V lost 4 bases, and 7 bases had no gene match. The CDR3 is 15 amino acids. The CDR3 protein is CASSWDRELAETQYF. The CDR3 DNA reads as TGTGCCAGCAGTTGGGACAGGGAACTTGCAGAGACCCAGTACTTC.

The sample holds a few counts of this clonotype. This sequence joins TRBV4-2 and TRBJ1-1; D is uncertain. Per the germline V gene, CDR1 is LGHNA and CDR2 is YNFKEQ. This CDR3 contains 13 residues. The V gene lost 6 bases and the J gene lost 4 bases, with 12 bases spanning the gap. This chain's CDR3 is CASRETGGTEAFF. In nucleotides, the CDR3 is TGTGCCAGCAGAGAGACCGGCGGCACTGAAGCTTTCTTT.

This clonotype was counted only a few times. V is TRBV9 and J is TRBJ2-3, with a weak D call TRBD2 (5 bases). The CDR3 totals 14 residues. The germline gives CDR1 SGDLS, CDR2 YYNGEE. Trimming removed 3 bases from V and 6 bases from J, with 14 bases in between. CDR3 sequence reads: CASSASGWEDTQYF. CDR3 coding DNA: TGTGCCAGCAGCGCGTCGGGTTGGGAGGATACGCAGTATTTT.

This clonotype was recorded many times. The J gene is TRBJ2-7, the V gene TRBV5-1, with a tentative D call TRBD1 (5 bases). This CDR3 is 14 amino acids long. Trimming cost V 5 bases and J 2 bases, with 14 bases left between them. Per germline, CDR1 SGHRS and CDR2 YFSETQ. CDR3 DNA: TGCGCCAGCAGAGTTCCCAGGGTCACCTACGAGCAGTACGTC. It encodes CASRVPRVTYEQYV.

V is TRBV15 and J is TRBJ1-2; D is possibly TRBD1 (5 bases). Per germline, CDR1 LNHNV and CDR2 YYDKDF (reference sequence). Trimming cost V 1 base and J 5 bases, with 14 bases left between them. The CDR3 is 15 amino acids. The CDR3 coding sequence is TGTGCCACCAGCAGAGGAGGAGGGGAGGGTTATGGCTACACCTTC. Translated, it gives CATSRGGGEGYGYTF. Filled out from reference TRBV15 and TRBJ1-2, the complete variable domain reads DAMVIQNPRYQVTQFGKPVTLSCSQTLNHNVMYWYQQKSSQAPKLLFHYYDKDFNNEADTPDNFQSRRPNTSFCFLDIRSPGLGDTAMYLCATSRGGGEGYGYTFGSGTRLTVV.

Ten or more counts support this clonotype. CDR3 sequence: CSDREGALYGYTF. DNA for the CDR3: TGCAGCGACCGAGAAGGAGCCCTATATGGCTACACCTTC. V and J are TRBV29-1 and TRBJ1-2, with D unclear. Germline loops: CDR1 SQVTM, CDR2 ANQGSEA. The length of the CDR3 is 13 residues. With 7 bases removed from V and 5 bases from J, the gap between germline ends came to 17 bases.

This clonotype was counted ten times or more. The V and J genes are TRBV18 and TRBJ2-3; 7 bases map to TRBD1. The CDR3 totals 15 residues. Trimming took 4 bases from V and 0 from J; bases not matched to a gene: 4. Germline V gives CDR1 KGHSH, CDR2 LQKENI. The CDR3 region is CASSQRGQSTDTQYF. The CDR3 nucleotides are TGTGCCAGCTCACAGAGGGGGCAAAGCACAGATACGCAGTATTTT.

This clonotype was picked up a small number of times. The rearrangement links TRBV5-5 to TRBJ2-2; D ambiguous. V was trimmed by 3 bases and J by 0 bases, leaving 12 bases between them. The CDR3 consists of 16 residues. Germline values: CDR1 SGHKS, CDR2 YYEKEE (reference sequence). CDR3 nucleotide sequence: TGTGCCAGCAGCTACCGGCCGGGCGCGAACACCGGGGAGCTGTTTTTT. Protein sequence: CASSYRPGANTGELFF. The full variable domain, its missing parts supplied by reference TRBV5-5 and TRBJ2-2, is DAGVTQSPTHLIKTRGQQVTLRCSPISGHKSVSWYQQVLGQGPQFIFQYYEKEERGRGNFPDRFSARQFPNYSSELNVNALLLGDSALYLCASSYRPGANTGELFFGEGSRLTVL.